This is a list of T cell receptor beta chains from one sample in a study of blood T cell repertoires in COVID-19. Profiled with immunoSEQ multiplex PCR; TCRdb holds only in-frame clones, not every one. Seen here are about 180,000 clones, more than 70% observed once, and the top ten hold 15% to 20%. The sequenced material came from PBMCs or T cells enriched from blood (not recorded which). The receptors were gathered from a man in his fifties or sixties who had recovered from COVID-19. Both conserved end residues are part of each CDR3. Fields, in order: clone size, J gene, V gene, D gene, CDR3 DNA, CDR3 protein. D genes are given only for firm matches. Expanded clones are given a class, and other clones once, few, many or no size at all.

clone size: NA; J gene: TRBJ1-5; V gene: TRBV18; D gene: NA; CDR3 DNA: TGTGCCAGCTCACTGGAACCGGGTCGGAGCAATCAGCCCCAGCATTTT; CDR3 protein: CASSLEPGRSNQPQHF
clone size: once; J gene: TRBJ2-1; V gene: TRBV7-6; D gene: TRBD1; CDR3 DNA: TGTGCCAGCAGCGCAAGGGACAGCAATTCCTACAATGAGCAGTTCTTC; CDR3 protein: CASSARDSNSYNEQFF
clone size: NA; J gene: TRBJ2-1; V gene: TRBV19; D gene: TRBD1; CDR3 DNA: TGTGCCAGTAGTGTTAACGACAGGGGTCCTTTGTCCTACAATGAGCAGTTCTTC; CDR3 protein: CASSVNDRGPLSYNEQFF
clone size: NA; J gene: TRBJ1-2; V gene: TRBV3-1/TRBV3-2; D gene: NA; CDR3 DNA: TGTGCCAGCAGCCAAGGACTCATTAACTATGGCTACACCTTC; CDR3 protein: CASSQGLINYGYTF
clone size: NA; J gene: TRBJ1-4; V gene: TRBV7-9; D gene: TRBD1; CDR3 DNA: TGTGCCAGCAGCTTAGCGGGACAGGGAGTTAATGAAAAACTGTTTTTT; CDR3 protein: CASSLAGQGVNEKLFF
clone size: NA; J gene: TRBJ2-7; V gene: TRBV2; D gene: TRBD2; CDR3 DNA: TGTGCCAGCAGTTCTAGCGGGAGGGGTTACGAGCAGTACTTC; CDR3 protein: CASSSSGRGYEQYF
clone size: NA; J gene: TRBJ2-5; V gene: TRBV27; D gene: TRBD2; CDR3 DNA: TGTGCCAGCAGTACCGGACTAGCGGGAGTAGAGACCCAGTACTTC; CDR3 protein: CASSTGLAGVETQYF
clone size: NA; J gene: TRBJ1-1; V gene: TRBV5-1; D gene: NA; CDR3 DNA: TGCGCCAGCAGCTTGGTGGGGGGTTTGAACACTGAAGCTTTCTTT; CDR3 protein: CASSLVGGLNTEAFF
clone size: NA; J gene: TRBJ2-1; V gene: TRBV4-1; D gene: NA; CDR3 DNA: TGCGCCAGCAGCCAAGACGGGACTCCCGAGGGGCCCAATGAGCAGTTCTTC; CDR3 protein: CASSQDGTPEGPNEQFF
clone size: NA; J gene: TRBJ2-3; V gene: TRBV18; D gene: TRBD2; CDR3 DNA: TGTGCCAGCTCACCGGTCGCTAGCGGGGCACTCGGGGGCACAGATACGCAGTATTTT; CDR3 protein: CASSPVASGALGGTDTQYF
clone size: once; J gene: TRBJ1-4; V gene: TRBV29-1; D gene: TRBD1; CDR3 DNA: TGCAGCGTCTATGACAGGGGTTTAAATGAAAAACTGTTTTTT; CDR3 protein: CSVYDRGLNEKLFF
clone size: NA; J gene: TRBJ2-7; V gene: TRBV20-1; D gene: NA; CDR3 DNA: TGCAGTGCTATTCACATACAGGACCAATACTTC; CDR3 protein: CSAIHIQDQYF
clone size: NA; J gene: TRBJ1-6; V gene: TRBV10-3; D gene: TRBD1; CDR3 DNA: TGTGCCATCAGGAGGGACAGGGGGAATTCACCCCTCCACTTT; CDR3 protein: CAIRRDRGNSPLHF
clone size: NA; J gene: TRBJ2-1; V gene: TRBV7-8; D gene: TRBD1; CDR3 DNA: TGTGCCAGCAGCTCGCGGGACAGGGGCCGCAATGAGCAGTTCTTC; CDR3 protein: CASSSRDRGRNEQFF
clone size: NA; J gene: TRBJ2-2; V gene: TRBV7-2; D gene: TRBD2; CDR3 DNA: TGTGCCAGCAGCCCTCAGACTAGCGGGGATTCGAACACCGGGGAGCTGTTTTTT; CDR3 protein: CASSPQTSGDSNTGELFF
clone size: NA; J gene: TRBJ2-1; V gene: TRBV27; D gene: TRBD1; CDR3 DNA: TGTGCCACCGTTCCAGGGGGCAGGTCCTACAATGAGCAGTTCTTC; CDR3 protein: CATVPGGRSYNEQFF
clone size: NA; J gene: TRBJ1-1; V gene: TRBV12-3/TRBV12-4; D gene: NA; CDR3 DNA: TGTGCCAGCAGTTTCGGTGGGCTCCGGGCTTTCTTT; CDR3 protein: CASSFGGLRAFF
clone size: NA; J gene: TRBJ1-1; V gene: TRBV30; D gene: NA; CDR3 DNA: TGTGCCTGGATCCGCAGGGGGAACACTGAAGCTTTCTTT; CDR3 protein: CAWIRRGNTEAFF
clone size: NA; J gene: TRBJ2-2; V gene: TRBV5-5; D gene: NA; CDR3 DNA: TGTGCCAGCAGCCCCGTGGGGGGAGGCACCGGGGAGCTGTTTTTT; CDR3 protein: CASSPVGGGTGELFF
clone size: NA; J gene: TRBJ1-4; V gene: TRBV11-2; D gene: NA; CDR3 DNA: TGTGCCAGCAGCTTAGGCCCGGGCAGGGGTAATGAAAAACTGTTTTTT; CDR3 protein: CASSLGPGRGNEKLFF
clone size: once; J gene: TRBJ2-7; V gene: TRBV19; D gene: NA; CDR3 DNA: TGTGCCAGTAGTACACCTTGGGCCACCTACGAGCAGTACTTC; CDR3 protein: CASSTPWATYEQYF
clone size: NA; J gene: TRBJ2-1; V gene: TRBV11-1; D gene: TRBD1; CDR3 DNA: TGTGCCAGCAGCCACCCGGGACAGGGCTACAATGAGCAGTTCTTC; CDR3 protein: CASSHPGQGYNEQFF
clone size: NA; J gene: TRBJ1-4; V gene: TRBV7-9; D gene: TRBD1; CDR3 DNA: TGTGCCAGCAGCTTCCGTAGGGACAGGGGGAATGAAAAACTGTTTTTT; CDR3 protein: CASSFRRDRGNEKLFF
clone size: NA; J gene: TRBJ1-5; V gene: TRBV3-1/TRBV3-2; D gene: NA; CDR3 DNA: TGTGCCAGCAGCCAAGATCTTGGAGGGCCCCAGCATTTT; CDR3 protein: CASSQDLGGPQHF
clone size: NA; J gene: TRBJ2-3; V gene: TRBV29-1; D gene: NA; CDR3 DNA: TGCAGCGTTGTGATTAGCGCCCGCACAGATACGCAGTATTTT; CDR3 protein: CSVVISARTDTQYF
clone size: NA; J gene: TRBJ2-7; V gene: TRBV5-1; D gene: TRBD2; CDR3 DNA: TGCGCCAGCAGCTTGGGGCAATCTAGCGGGGGGTTCTCCTACGAGCAGTACTTC; CDR3 protein: CASSLGQSSGGFSYEQYF
clone size: NA; J gene: TRBJ2-7; V gene: TRBV4-1; D gene: TRBD2; CDR3 DNA: TGCGCCAGCAGCCAAGATGGGCTAGCGGGATGGGACGAGCAGTACTTC; CDR3 protein: CASSQDGLAGWDEQYF
clone size: NA; J gene: TRBJ1-1; V gene: TRBV3-1/TRBV3-2; D gene: NA; CDR3 DNA: TGTGCCAGCAGCCCTTCAGGGGCACTGGGCCGTGAAGCTTTCTTT; CDR3 protein: CASSPSGALGREAFF
clone size: NA; J gene: TRBJ2-2; V gene: TRBV27; D gene: TRBD2; CDR3 DNA: TGTGCCAGCAGTACCTCACTAGCGGGGGGATTTCGGACCGGGGAGCTGTTTTTT; CDR3 protein: CASSTSLAGGFRTGELFF
clone size: NA; J gene: TRBJ2-5; V gene: TRBV28; D gene: NA; CDR3 DNA: TGTGCCAGCTTCGCAGCGGATCAAGAGACCCAGTACTTC; CDR3 protein: CASFAADQETQYF
clone size: NA; J gene: TRBJ2-5; V gene: TRBV29-1; D gene: NA; CDR3 DNA: TGCAGCGTCGCATGGTTATCAGGGTCCATTGTGGAGACCCAGTACTTC; CDR3 protein: CSVAWLSGSIVETQYF
clone size: NA; J gene: TRBJ1-5; V gene: TRBV6-1; D gene: NA; CDR3 DNA: TGTGCCAGCAGTGATACATGGAGGACCAATCAGCCCCAGCATTTT; CDR3 protein: CASSDTWRTNQPQHF
clone size: NA; J gene: TRBJ1-1; V gene: TRBV28; D gene: TRBD1; CDR3 DNA: TGTGCCAGCAGGACAGGGACCACTGAAGCTTTCTTT; CDR3 protein: CASRTGTTEAFF
clone size: once; J gene: TRBJ2-7; V gene: TRBV28; D gene: NA; CDR3 DNA: TGTGCCAGCAGTTTGTCAACAGGTTTCTCCTACGAGCAGTACTTC; CDR3 protein: CASSLSTGFSYEQYF
clone size: NA; J gene: TRBJ2-5; V gene: TRBV6-5; D gene: TRBD1; CDR3 DNA: TGTGCCAGCAAAAGCGGACAGGGAGCCGAGACCCAGTACTTC; CDR3 protein: CASKSGQGAETQYF
clone size: NA; J gene: TRBJ1-1; V gene: TRBV5-4; D gene: TRBD1; CDR3 DNA: TGTGCCAGCAGACAGGACAGGGGGTTAGTCACTGAAGCTTTCTTT; CDR3 protein: CASRQDRGLVTEAFF
clone size: NA; J gene: TRBJ1-5; V gene: TRBV6-5; D gene: NA; CDR3 DNA: TGTGCCAGCAGCCCGCGGACAGATCATCAGCCCCAGCATTTT; CDR3 protein: CASSPRTDHQPQHF
clone size: once; J gene: TRBJ1-5; V gene: TRBV10-2; D gene: TRBD1; CDR3 DNA: TGCGCCAGCAGTGAGTCGACAGGGAGGCATCAGCCCCAGCATTTT; CDR3 protein: CASSESTGRHQPQHF
clone size: NA; J gene: TRBJ2-5; V gene: TRBV7-9; D gene: NA; CDR3 DNA: TGTGCCAGCAGCTTAGCGGACTCCTACTCTTTAAAGTACTTC; CDR3 protein: CASSLADSYSLKYF
clone size: few; J gene: TRBJ2-1; V gene: TRBV6-5; D gene: NA; CDR3 DNA: TGTGCCAGCGGAAGACTAGGTAGTGAGCAGTTCTTC; CDR3 protein: CASGRLGSEQFF
clone size: NA; J gene: TRBJ2-6; V gene: TRBV6-5; D gene: NA; CDR3 DNA: TGTGCCACTAACGGTGGGGCCAACGTCCTGACTTTC; CDR3 protein: CATNGGANVLTF